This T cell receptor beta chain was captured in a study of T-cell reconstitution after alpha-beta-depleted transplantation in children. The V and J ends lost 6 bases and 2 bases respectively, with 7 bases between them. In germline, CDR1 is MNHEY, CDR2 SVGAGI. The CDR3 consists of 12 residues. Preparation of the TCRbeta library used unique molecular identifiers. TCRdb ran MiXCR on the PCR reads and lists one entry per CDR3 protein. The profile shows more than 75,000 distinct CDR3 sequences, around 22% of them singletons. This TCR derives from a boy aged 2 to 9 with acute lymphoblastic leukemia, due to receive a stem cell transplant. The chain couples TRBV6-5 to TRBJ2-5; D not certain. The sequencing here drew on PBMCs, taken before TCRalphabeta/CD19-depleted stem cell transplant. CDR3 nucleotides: TGTGCCAGCAGCCGTGCACAAGAGACCCAGTACTTC. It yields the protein CASSRAQETQYF.